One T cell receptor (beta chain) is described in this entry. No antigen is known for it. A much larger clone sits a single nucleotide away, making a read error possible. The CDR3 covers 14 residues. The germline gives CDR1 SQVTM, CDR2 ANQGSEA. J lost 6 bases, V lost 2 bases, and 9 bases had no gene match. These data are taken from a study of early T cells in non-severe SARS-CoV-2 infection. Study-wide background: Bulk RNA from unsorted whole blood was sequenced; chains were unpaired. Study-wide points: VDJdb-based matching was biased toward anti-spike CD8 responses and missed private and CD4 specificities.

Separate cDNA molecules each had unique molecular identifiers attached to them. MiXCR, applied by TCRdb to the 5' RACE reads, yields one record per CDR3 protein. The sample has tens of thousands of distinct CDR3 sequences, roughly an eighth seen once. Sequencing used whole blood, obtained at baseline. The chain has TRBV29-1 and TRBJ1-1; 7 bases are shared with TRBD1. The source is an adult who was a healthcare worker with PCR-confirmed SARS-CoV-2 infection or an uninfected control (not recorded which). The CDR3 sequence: CSVERGTANAEAFF. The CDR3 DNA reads TGCAGCGTTGAAAGGGGGACAGCTAACGCTGAAGCTTTCTTT. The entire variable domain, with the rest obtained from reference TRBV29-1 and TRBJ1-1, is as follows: SAVISQKPSRDICQRGTSLTIQCQVDSQVTMMFWYRQQPGQSLTLIATANQGSEATYESGFVIDKFPISRPNLTFSTLTVSNMSPEDSSIYLCSVERGTANAEAFFGQGTRLTVV.